This is a list of T cell receptor beta chains from one sample in a study of response to subunit inactivated influenza vaccine. Each CDR3 protein is one row after TCRdb ran MiXCR on the RT-PCR reads. The sample holds hundreds of thousands of distinct CDR3 sequences, 16% seen once. The source was CD4+ T cells sorted from PBMCs, collected around 25 months after vaccination. Source of these receptors: a man between 50 and 69 years old who received an inactivated influenza vaccine. The CDR3 runs from the conserved cysteine through the conserved F or W. D genes are given only for firm matches. Clone sizes are given selectively: once, few, many, or a class where the clone is expanded.

-,TRBJ2-5,TRBV5-1,-,TGCGCCAGCAGCTTGGGTGGATCGAGGGAGACCCAGTACTTC,CASSLGGSRETQYF
-,TRBJ2-4,TRBV28,few,TGTGCCAGCAGTTTACAGATAGCCAAAAACATTCAGTACTTC,CASSLQIAKNIQYF
TRBD2,TRBJ2-7,TRBV3-1,few,TGTGCCAGCAGCCCCCTTGGACTAGCGGGGCACGGGGAGCAGTACTTC,CASSPLGLAGHGEQYF
-,TRBJ1-6,TRBV20-1,few,TGCAGTGCTAGACCCGGGGATAATTCACCCCTCCACTTT,CSARPGDNSPLHF
TRBD1,TRBJ2-7,TRBV25-1,many,TGTGCCAGCAGTCCCCAAACGGGACAGCAGTTACACGAGCAGTACTTC,CASSPQTGQQLHEQYF
-,TRBJ2-2,TRBV9,-,TGTGCCAGCAGCGTAGTTTCAGGGGGGCACGGGGAGCTGTTTTTT,CASSVVSGGHGELFF
-,TRBJ2-7,TRBV4-1,few,TGCGCCAGCAGCCTAAGGGGGGGGGACTCCTACGAGCAGTACTTC,CASSLRGGDSYEQYF
-,TRBJ2-2,TRBV6-2/TRBV6-3,-,TGTGCCAGATCCCCCCGGGTCGATCTCGGGCATAACGGGGAGCTGTTTTTT,CARSPRVDLGHNGELFF
TRBD1,TRBJ2-1,TRBV7-9,-,TGTGCCAGCAGCTTAGTTGGGACAGTGAACAATGAGCAGTTCTTC,CASSLVGTVNNEQFF
-,TRBJ2-7,TRBV21-1,few,TGTGCCAGCACCACTCACAGGGAGAGAGGCGAAGTTTTCTCCTACGAGCAGTACTTC,CASTTHRERGEVFSYEQYF
-,TRBJ2-1,TRBV29-1,-,TGCAGCGTGACGGTATCCGAGCAGTTCTTC,CSVTVSEQFF
-,TRBJ1-1,TRBV10-3,many,TGTGCCATCAGTGGGGGGGATGACACTGAAGCTTTCTTT,CAISGGDDTEAFF
-,TRBJ2-5,TRBV20-1,-,TGCAGTGCTAATTACTACGGGGGATCACAAGGGCAAGAGACCCAGTACTTC,CSANYYGGSQGQETQYF
-,TRBJ2-1,TRBV10-3,-,TGTGCCATCAGTGAGATGCGCAATGAGCAGTTCTTC,CAISEMRNEQFF
TRBD1,TRBJ2-1,TRBV10-2,few,TGCGCCAGCAATATGGGACAGATCAATGAGCAGTTCTTC,CASNMGQINEQFF
-,TRBJ2-1,TRBV12-3/TRBV12-4,-,TGTGCCAGCAGGTATAGCGGAGTAAGCTCCTACAATGAGCAGTTCTTC,CASRYSGVSSYNEQFF
-,TRBJ2-2,TRBV10-3,many,TGTGCCATCAGGGAGCCGGGCCTACTTTCGAACACCGGGGAGCTGTTTTTT,CAIREPGLLSNTGELFF
-,TRBJ2-7,TRBV25-1,few,TGTGCCAGCAGTGCCCGGGATACCGCCTACGAGCAGTACTTC,CASSARDTAYEQYF
TRBD2,TRBJ2-7,TRBV5-1,many,TGCGCCAGCAGCCTGTCCCCGGGAGGTCTCTACGAGCAGTACTTC,CASSLSPGGLYEQYF
-,TRBJ2-3,TRBV5-1,few,TGCGCCAGCAGCTTGCGGCCGGAGACCACAGATACGCAGTATTTT,CASSLRPETTDTQYF
-,TRBJ2-6,TRBV12-3/TRBV12-4,few,TGTGCCAGCAGTTTCGACAGAAACTCTGGGGCCAACGTCCTGACTTTC,CASSFDRNSGANVLTF
-,TRBJ2-7,TRBV14,-,TGTGCCAGCAGCCAAGCCGGACAGATTTCCGAGCAGTACTTC,CASSQAGQISEQYF
-,TRBJ1-1,TRBV5-1,-,TGCGCCAGCAGCTTGGAGCCAGCCACTAACACTGAAGCTTTCTTT,CASSLEPATNTEAFF
-,TRBJ2-5,TRBV2,-,TGTGCCAGCGATCCGTTGGCGGAGCAAGAGACCCAGTACTTC,CASDPLAEQETQYF
-,TRBJ2-7,TRBV27,-,TGTGCCAGCAGTCCCCAGGGAAGGGGGGGCTTGTACGAGCAGTACTTC,CASSPQGRGGLYEQYF
TRBD2,TRBJ2-7,TRBV7-7,few,TGTGCCAGCAGCTTAGGAGCGGGAGGGAATTACGAGCAGTACTTC,CASSLGAGGNYEQYF
-,TRBJ1-6,TRBV5-1,-,TGCGCCAGCAGCTTGGCGGGGGTCTCACCCCTCCACTTT,CASSLAGVSPLHF
-,TRBJ1-2,TRBV20-1,few,TGCAGTGCTTTTCGGGCCTCCTATGGCTACACCTTC,CSAFRASYGYTF
-,TRBJ2-7,TRBV7-2,-,TGTGCCAGCAGCTTTTTCCTTAGGGAGCAGTACTTC,CASSFFLREQYF
-,TRBJ1-5,TRBV25-1,-,TGTGCCAGCAGTGGCGAGGGCACTCAGCCCCAGCATTTT,CASSGEGTQPQHF